The source of this TCR beta chain is a study of cytomegalovirus exposure and HLA in healthy donors. Study-wide results and limits: The study dropped some indistinguishable V segments, TRBV6-2 and TRBV6-3 among them.

The PCR employed 60 Vbeta primers together with 13 Jbeta primers. Authors' methods: Unique TCR beta chains numbered approximately 76 million in a later analysis, with roughly 9.9 million shared. Some clones are missing from TCRdb's copy, which holds only in-frame ones; the method was immunoSEQ multiplex PCR. The D gene and trimming were derived from the DNA, and the V and J assignments and clone size from that table. The sample yields around 120,000 clones, just over 75% seen once. Points on this clone: Its matching antigen is unknown.

Germline CDR1 and CDR2: MDHEN and SYDVKM. Trimming took off 0 bases at V and 3 bases at J, with 12 bases between the two ends. The CDR3 sequence is 15 residues long. Sequenced input: PBMCs. The chain employs TRBV28 and TRBJ2-7; no clear D gene. This sequence originates from a woman between 45 and 60 years old in good health and CMV-seronegative. The CDR3 region has the DNA TGTGCCAGCAGTTTATGGGGTAGCCTTCACTACGAGCAGTACTTC. It specifies CASSLWGSLHYEQYF.